This T cell receptor beta chain was identified during a study of molecular identifiers for immune sequencing clone quantification. General study points: In naive cells, clones above 20 RNA copies held under 1% of molecules, whereas in effector cells they held over 99%. Jurkat TCR RNA that was spiked in from one cell was reportedly detectable among 950,000 to 1,000,000 naive cells.

Naive CD8 T cells underwent sorting with the CD8+CD4-CCR7+CD45RA+ definition. Libraries of bulk TCR were made by previously described methods (with listed TCR primers). MiXCR was run by TCRdb on the PCR reads, yielding one entry per CDR3 protein. The data contain just under 650,000 distinct CDR3 sequences, 15% to 20% of them singletons. This clonotype has a handful of counts. Its antigen is undetermined. The CDR3 is 14 amino acids. Germline V gene data show CDR1 as SQVTM and CDR2 as ANQGSEA. V was cut by 5 bases and J by 0 bases, with 11 bases left in between. This TCR came from a human donor in good health. Some libraries in this study had Jurkat cell RNA spiked in. The source material was naive CD8+ T cells from blood, with Jurkat cell RNA spiked in. Regarding subset: FACS-sorted CD8+CD4-CCR7+CD45RA+ naive T cells. The chain links TRBV29-1 to TRBJ2-1; D is undetermined. CDR3 sequence: CSVPGYTSYNEQFF. The DNA of the CDR3 is TGCAGCGTTCCGGGCTATACCTCCTACAATGAGCAGTTCTTC.